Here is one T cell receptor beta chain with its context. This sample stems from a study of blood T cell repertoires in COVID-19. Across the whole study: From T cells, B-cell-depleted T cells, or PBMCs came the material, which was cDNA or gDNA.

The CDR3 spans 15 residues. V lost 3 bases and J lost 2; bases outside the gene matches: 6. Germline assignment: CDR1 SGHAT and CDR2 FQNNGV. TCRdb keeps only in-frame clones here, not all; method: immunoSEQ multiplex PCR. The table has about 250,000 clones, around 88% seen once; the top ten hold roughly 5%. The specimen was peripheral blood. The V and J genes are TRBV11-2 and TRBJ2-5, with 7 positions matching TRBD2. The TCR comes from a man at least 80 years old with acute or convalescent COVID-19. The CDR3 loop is CASSFSSGPQETQYF. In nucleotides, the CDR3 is TGTGCCAGCAGCTTTTCTAGCGGCCCACAAGAGACCCAGTACTTC.